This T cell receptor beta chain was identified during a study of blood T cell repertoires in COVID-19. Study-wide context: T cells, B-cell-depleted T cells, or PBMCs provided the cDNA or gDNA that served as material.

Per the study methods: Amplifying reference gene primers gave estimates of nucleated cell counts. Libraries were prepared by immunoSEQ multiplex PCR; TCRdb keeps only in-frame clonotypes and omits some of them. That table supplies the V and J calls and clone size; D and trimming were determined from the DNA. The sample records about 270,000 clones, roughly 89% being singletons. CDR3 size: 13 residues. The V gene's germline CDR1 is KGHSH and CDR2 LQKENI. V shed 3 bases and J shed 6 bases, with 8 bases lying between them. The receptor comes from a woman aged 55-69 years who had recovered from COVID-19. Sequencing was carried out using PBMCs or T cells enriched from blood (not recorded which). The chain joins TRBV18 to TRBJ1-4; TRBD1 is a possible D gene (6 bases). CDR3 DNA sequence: TGTGCCAGCTCACCGGCAGGGGATGAAAAACTGTTTTTT. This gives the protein CASSPAGDEKLFF.